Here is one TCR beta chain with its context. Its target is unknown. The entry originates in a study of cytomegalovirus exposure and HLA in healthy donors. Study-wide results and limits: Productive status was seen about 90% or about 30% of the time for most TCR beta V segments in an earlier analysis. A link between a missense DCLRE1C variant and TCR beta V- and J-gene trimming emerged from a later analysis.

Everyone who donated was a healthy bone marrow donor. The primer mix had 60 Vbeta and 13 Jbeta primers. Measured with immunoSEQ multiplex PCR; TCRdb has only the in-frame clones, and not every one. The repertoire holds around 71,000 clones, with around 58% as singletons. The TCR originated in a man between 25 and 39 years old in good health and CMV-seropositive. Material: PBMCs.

CDR3 bases: TGTGCCAGCAATCAACAGGGGGGGAATGGCTACACCTTC. Residues: CASNQQGGNGYTF. The rearrangement uses TRBV28 and TRBJ1-2; 8 positions match TRBD1. V was pared by 7 bases and J by 6 bases, with 7 bases of the junction left unmatched. The germline gives CDR1 MDHEN, CDR2 SYDVKM. CDR3 size: 13 residues.